Each of the 21 T cell receptor beta chains below was sequenced from the same sample in a study of blood T cell repertoires in COVID-19. Some clones are missing from TCRdb's copy, which holds only in-frame ones; the method was immunoSEQ multiplex PCR. Here the sample spans around 320,000 clones, 70% to 90% being singletons. Sequencing input: peripheral blood. These receptor sequences come from a human donor in a cohort sampled during active COVID-19.

This chain joins TRBV6-1 and TRBJ1-5; D is possibly TRBD1 (5 bases). Germline CDR1 reads MNHNS; CDR2 reads SASEGT. V lost 2 bases and J lost 4, with 15 bases in between. The length of the CDR3 is 16 residues. This chain's CDR3 is CASSERAGRKNQPQHF. For the CDR3, the DNA is TGTGCCAGCAGTGAAAGGGCAGGGCGGAAAAATCAGCCCCAGCATTTT.

The chain joins TRBV5-1 to TRBJ1-1, with TRBD1 identical over 7 bases. Trimming cost V 3 bases and J 8 bases; bases outside gene matches: 16. This CDR3 region has 16 residues. Germline CDR1 and CDR2: SGHRS and YFSETQ. The CDR3 spells CASSSHAGTAKSEAFF. DNA of the CDR3: TGCGCCAGCAGCTCACACGCCGGGACAGCGAAAAGCGAAGCTTTCTTT.

This clone was seen a few times. The chain has TRBV18 and TRBJ1-2; D gene unclear. Trimming shortened V by 2 bases and J by 4 bases, and 8 bases separated the two germline ends. The germline CDR1 and CDR2 sequences are KGHSH and LQKENI. This CDR3 region has 13 residues. The CDR3 reads CASSPDMSYGYTF. The CDR3, as DNA: TGTGCCAGCTCACCAGACATGTCCTATGGCTACACCTTC.

This rearrangement joins TRBV2 to TRBJ2-7; D possibly corresponds to TRBD2 (6 bases). Germline CDR1 SNHLY, CDR2 FYNNEI. The CDR3 is 14 amino acids. Trimming removed 4 bases from V and 2 bases from J, with 12 bases in between. This CDR3 is CASSAGTRAYEQYF. The CDR3 DNA follows: TGTGCCAGCAGTGCCGGGACTCGGGCCTACGAGCAGTACTTC.

This sequence joins TRBV11-2 and TRBJ1-1, with no clear D. The CDR3 has 17 residues. V lost 5 bases and J lost 3, with 22 bases in between. CDR1 is SGHAT and CDR2 is FQNNGV in the germline V gene. The CDR3 region is CASSVSTWADQHTEAFF. The DNA for the CDR3 is TGTGCCAGCAGCGTTTCTACGTGGGCAGATCAACACACTGAAGCTTTCTTT.

The chain joins TRBV30 to TRBJ1-6, with D unclear. Germline CDR1 reads GTSNPN; CDR2 reads SVGIG (reference sequence). V lost 0 bases and J lost 10, with 13 bases in between. This CDR3 spans 14 amino acids. CDR3 loop: CAWSVRRTRSPLHF. In nucleotides, the CDR3 is TGTGCCTGGAGTGTACGGCGGACTCGATCACCCCTCCACTTT.

This chain links TRBV30 with TRBJ2-2, with 11 positions matching TRBD2. From germline, CDR1 is GTSNPN and CDR2 SVGIG (reference sequence). The junction had 3 bases not matched to a gene; V was cut back by 3 bases and J by 0 bases. CDR3 length: 16 amino acids. The CDR3 nucleotides read TGTGCCTGGAGGACTAGCGGGGCACCGAACACCGGGGAGCTGTTTTTT. Translated, it gives CAWRTSGAPNTGELFF.

This chain joins TRBV30 and TRBJ2-7; 7 nucleotides align to TRBD1. The germline V gene encodes CDR1 GTSNPN and CDR2 SVGIG (reference sequence). The V and J ends lost 2 bases and 6 bases, in that order; junction bases with no gene match: 7. The CDR3 is 13 amino acids. In DNA, the CDR3 is TGTGCCTGGAGTCGACAGGGTTTAGGCGAGCAGTACTTC. Amino acid sequence: CAWSRQGLGEQYF.

V is TRBV19 and J is TRBJ2-3; perhaps TRBD1 as D (6 bases). Trimming took off 8 bases at V and 0 bases at J, with 9 bases between the two ends. The germline CDR1 and CDR2 sequences are LNHDA and SQIVND (reference sequence). The CDR3 sequence is 13 residues long. The CDR3 DNA reads TGTGCCAGTTCGGACAGAAGCACAGATACGCAGTATTTT. It yields the protein CASSDRSTDTQYF.

This clone was recorded only once. Sequence at one end of the junction differs from germline and may be a read error. The V gene is TRBV20-1, the J gene TRBJ2-1; 12 positions match TRBD2. This CDR3 is built from 11 residues. Germline loops: CDR1 DFQATT, CDR2 SNEGSKA (reference sequence). The CDR3 DNA is TGCAGTGAGTCTAGCGGGGGGGCTTGGGTCTTC. This gives the protein CSESSGGAWVF.

The gene calls are TRBV6-5 and TRBJ2-7, with 10 bases fitting TRBD1. Germline V gene lookup returns CDR1 MNHEY and CDR2 SVGAGI. This CDR3 contains 14 residues. The trim removed 4 bases at V and 5 bases at J, leaving 5 bases unmatched. CDR3 amino acids: CASSWGQGPNEQYF. The DNA of the CDR3 is TGTGCCAGCAGTTGGGGACAGGGGCCGAACGAGCAGTACTTC.

In nucleotides, the CDR3 is TGTGCCAGCAGTTCTCAAGCCGGGACTACTGGAACCGGGGAGCTGTTTTTT. It specifies CASSSQAGTTGTGELFF. The V and J genes are TRBV7-7 and TRBJ2-2; 7 bases fit TRBD2. Germline CDR1 is SSHAT and CDR2 is FNYEAQ (reference sequence). The CDR3 runs 17 residues. V lost 6 bases to trimming and J lost 5 bases; unmatched junction nucleotides: 15.

The chain joins TRBV4-2 to TRBJ1-5, with TRBD1 matching over 7 bases. This CDR3 spans 16 amino acids. V lost 0 bases and J lost 4; bases outside the gene matches: 6. The germline V gene encodes CDR1 LGHNA and CDR2 YNFKEQ. The CDR3 spells CASSQDGTASNQPQHF. The CDR3 DNA sequence: TGTGCCAGCAGCCAAGATGGGACAGCCTCTAATCAGCCCCAGCATTTT.

This clone was detected only once. J is TRBJ1-2 and V is TRBV3-1 (or the pseudogene TRBV3-2); possibly TRBD1 for D (5 bases). This CDR3 contains 11 residues. CDR1 and CDR2 from the germline V gene are LGHDT and YNNKEL (reference sequence). V was trimmed by 3 bases and J by 6 bases, leaving 5 bases between them. As DNA, the CDR3 is TGTGCCAGCAGCCAGGGGCATGGCTACACCTTC. This translates into CASSQGHGYTF.

With regard to this clone: The sample holds other DNA sequences that translate to the same CDR3. The rearrangement links TRBV24-1 to TRBJ2-7, with 7 positions matching TRBD1. The ends lost 4 bases at V and 1 base at J; junction bases unmatched: 6. CDR1 is KGHDR, CDR2 SFDVKD, per germline. The CDR3 has 15 amino acids. The CDR3 DNA sequence: TGTGCCACCAGTGACCCCAGGACAGGATCCTACGAGCAGTACTTC. Translating it yields CATSDPRTGSYEQYF.

The chain links TRBV4-1 to TRBJ2-7; 10 positions agree with TRBD1. The V segment lost 0 bases and the J segment 7 bases; nucleotides outside the gene matches: 15. The CDR3 runs to 18 residues. The germline V gene has CDR1 MGHRA and CDR2 YSYEKL. Here the CDR3 DNA reads TGCGCCAGCAGCCAAGATCTTATGGTTTCGGGACAGGGGTTGGAGCAGTACTTC. It yields the protein CASSQDLMVSGQGLEQYF.

The rearrangement uses TRBV11-2 and TRBJ2-3; 8 positions agree with TRBD2. Germline lookup yields CDR1 SGHAT and CDR2 FQNNGV. This CDR3 has 16 amino acids. With 5 bases clipped from V and 3 bases from J, the junction kept 10 bases outside the gene matches. The CDR3 DNA follows: TGTGCCAGCAGCGACCCGACTAGCGATCCGACAGATACGCAGTATTTT. The encoded protein is CASSDPTSDPTDTQYF.

The rearrangement links TRBV29-1 to TRBJ1-2, with D unresolved. This CDR3 is built from 11 residues. Trimming left V 1 base short and J 6 bases short, with 6 bases between. CDR1 SQVTM and CDR2 ANQGSEA come from the germline V gene. The CDR3: CSVEGGHGYTF. DNA of the CDR3: TGCAGCGTTGAAGGCGGTCATGGCTACACCTTC.

V is TRBV20-1 and J is TRBJ2-5, with D uncertain. Germline V gene lookup returns CDR1 DFQATT and CDR2 SNEGSKA (reference sequence). Trimming pared 6 bases from V and 1 base from J, leaving 6 bases between. The CDR3 is made up of 11 amino acids. The CDR3 DNA reads TGCAGTGCCTGGGCCCAAGAGACCCAGTACTTC. This codes for CSAWAQETQYF.

The table lists this clone with a few counts. This sequence joins TRBV28 and TRBJ2-7; D uncertain. With 7 bases removed from V and 3 bases from J, the gap between germline ends came to 13 bases. Germline V lookup: CDR1 MDHEN, CDR2 SYDVKM. The CDR3 extends over 13 amino acids. The DNA for the CDR3 is TGTGCCAGCACCTCCGAGCTCCACTACGAGCAGTACTTC. Residues: CASTSELHYEQYF. Looking up the rest from reference TRBV28 and TRBJ2-7 gives the full variable domain: DVKVTQSSRYLVKRTGEKVFLECVQDMDHENMFWYRQDPGLGLRLIYFSYDVKMKEKGDIPEGYSVSREKKERFSLILESASTNQTSMYLCASTSELHYEQYFGPGTRLTVT.

This chain links TRBV2 with TRBJ2-1; 13 nucleotides align to TRBD2. Per the germline V gene, CDR1 is SNHLY and CDR2 is FYNNEI. Unmatched junction bases numbered 9, after V lost 9 bases and J lost 4 bases. CDR3 length: 16 residues. CDR3: CASPRLAGGGYNEQFF. CDR3 in DNA: TGTGCCAGTCCGAGACTAGCGGGGGGCGGATACAATGAGCAGTTCTTC. Looking up the rest from reference TRBV2 and TRBJ2-1 gives the full variable domain: EPEVTQTPSHQVTQMGQEVILRCVPISNHLYFYWYRQILGQKVEFLVSFYNNEISEKSEIFDDQFSVERPDGSNFTLKIRSTKLEDSAMYFCASPRLAGGGYNEQFFGPGTRLTVL.